Following are 14 T cell receptor beta chains from one sample sequenced in a study of blood T cells in healthy people across ages. Next came a second PCR, run for about 6 to 12 cycles, which used a sample-barcoded 5' primer along with a J-beta primer mix. TCRdb recomputed calls from the 5' RACE reads with MiXCR, one row per CDR3 protein. The table has some 1.1 million distinct CDR3 sequences, more than 30% seen once; the top ten hold roughly 14%. The sequencing sample was made of blood. These receptors were collected from a man between 18 and 35 years old in good health.

There are a few counts of this clonotype. This chain connects TRBV2 to TRBJ1-4; D is unresolved. The V end lost 6 bases, the J end lost 8 bases, and 4 bases lay between the germline ends. There are 10 residues in the CDR3. Germline values: CDR1 SNHLY, CDR2 FYNNEI. In nucleotides, the CDR3 is TGTGCCAGCAGGCTCGAAAAACTGTTTTTT. Its translation: CASRLEKLFF. Drawing the rest from reference TRBV2 and TRBJ1-4, the complete variable domain is EPEVTQTPSHQVTQMGQEVILRCVPISNHLYFYWYRQILGQKVEFLVSFYNNEISEKSEIFDDQFSVERPDGSNFTLKIRSTKLEDSAMYFCASRLEKLFFGSGTQLSVL.

The J gene is TRBJ2-1, the V gene TRBV20-1, with 15 bases fitting TRBD2. The germline V gene has CDR1 DFQATT and CDR2 SNEGSKA (reference sequence). The ends lost 3 bases at V and 5 bases at J; junction bases unmatched: 11. The CDR3 length is 18 residues. The CDR3 sequence is CSASSGLAGGRIDNEQFF. CDR3 bases: TGCAGTGCTAGTAGTGGACTAGCGGGGGGGCGAATTGACAATGAGCAGTTCTTC.

There are a few counts of this clonotype. The rearrangement links TRBV5-1 to TRBJ1-2; D not resolved. V was cut by 4 bases and J by 0 bases, with 10 bases left in between. CDR1 SGHRS and CDR2 YFSETQ come from the germline V gene. The CDR3 is 14 amino acids. The DNA for the CDR3 is TGCGCCAGCAGCGTGGAACCAGCTAACTATGGCTACACCTTC. Residues: CASSVEPANYGYTF.

The chain combines TRBV12-3 or TRBV12-4 with TRBJ2-1, with TRBD2 identical over 11 bases. The J call may be in error: the DNA end matches TRBJ2-7 better. This CDR3 spans 17 amino acids. The CDR3 sequence: CASSLARLAGTYNEQYF. CDR3 coding DNA: TGTGCCAGCAGTTTAGCGCGACTAGCGGGGACCTACAATGAGCAGTACTTC.

This clonotype was counted a few times. V and J are TRBV14 and TRBJ2-5; no clear D gene. This CDR3 region has 11 residues. Trimming took off 1 base at V and 6 bases at J, with 3 bases between the two ends. Germline assignment: CDR1 SGHDN and CDR2 FVKESK. As DNA, the CDR3 is TGTGCCAGCAGCCAAGTTCAGACCCAGTACTTC. Its translation: CASSQVQTQYF.

This clonotype was picked up a small number of times. V and J are TRBV20-1 and TRBJ1-1; D is uncertain. CDR1 DFQATT and CDR2 SNEGSKA come from the germline V gene (reference sequence). With 3 bases removed from V and 1 base from J, the gap between germline ends came to 12 bases. This CDR3 spans 14 amino acids. CDR3 bases: TGCAGTGCTAGTCTCCAGGTAACGAACACTGAAGCTTTCTTT. It specifies CSASLQVTNTEAFF.

This chain connects TRBV12-3 or TRBV12-4 to TRBJ2-2; a possible D gene is TRBD2 (6 bases). The CDR3 extends over 16 amino acids. Trimming shortened V by 6 bases and J by 2 bases, and 16 bases separated the two germline ends. The DNA of the CDR3 is TGTGCCAGCAGCATAAAGTCGGGGGTCAACACCGGGGAGCTGTTTTTT. Translating gives CASSIKSGVNTGELFF.

This chain links TRBV6-5 with TRBJ1-4; 9 nucleotides agree with TRBD1. Germline V CDR1 and CDR2: MNHEY, SVGAGI. This CDR3 has 15 residues. V lost 6 bases and J lost 7; bases outside the gene matches: 9. The CDR3 spells CASSPTGTGSEKLFF. The CDR3 DNA follows: TGTGCCAGCAGCCCAACCGGGACAGGGAGTGAAAAACTGTTTTTT.

V is TRBV6-2 or TRBV6-3 and J is TRBJ1-5; TRBD1 matches 7 bases. Unmatched junction bases numbered 6, after V lost 4 bases and J lost 3 bases. CDR1 MNHEY and CDR2 SVGEGT come from the germline V gene. The CDR3 consists of 15 residues. The CDR3 reads CASSFRQGNNQPQHF. The CDR3 DNA reads TGTGCCAGCAGTTTCCGACAGGGTAACAATCAGCCCCAGCATTTT.

CDR3 sequence (DNA): TGTGCCAGCAGCCCGCGACAGGGACTCCTCTCCTACGAGCAGTACTTC. It encodes CASSPRQGLLSYEQYF. The V and J genes are TRBV7-6 and TRBJ2-7, with a tentative D call TRBD1 (7 bases). V lost 5 bases to trimming and J lost 0 bases, with 17 bases between them. Germline CDR1 SGHVS, CDR2 FNYEAQ. This CDR3 region has 16 residues.

This clonotype was found a few times. This chain uses TRBV3-1 with TRBJ2-7; no reliable D call. The end of the DNA fits TRBJ2-5 better, so the J call may be wrong. Germline V CDR1 and CDR2: LGHDT, YNNKEL (reference sequence). The CDR3 totals 13 residues. CDR3 coding DNA: TGTGCCAGCAGCGTTCGGGTTCGTGAGACCCAGTACTTC. Residues: CASSVRVRETQYF.

The chain recombines TRBV5-1 with TRBJ2-7, with D perhaps TRBD2 (6 bases). Trimming took off 1 base at V and 7 bases at J, with 30 bases between the two ends. The CDR3 totals 19 residues. From germline, CDR1 is SGHRS and CDR2 YFSETQ. CDR3 sequence: CASSLKAIPGRADYNEQYF. Here the CDR3 DNA reads TGCGCCAGCAGCTTGAAAGCAATCCCGGGACGAGCGGACTACAATGAGCAGTACTTC.

The gene calls are TRBV29-1 and TRBJ1-4; D is ambiguous. Germline V gene lookup returns CDR1 SQVTM and CDR2 ANQGSEA. This CDR3 spans 14 amino acids. Trimming removed 5 bases from V and 8 bases from J, with 18 bases in between. The CDR3 here is CSVLADDFKEKLFF. CDR3 DNA sequence: TGCAGCGTTCTCGCGGACGATTTTAAGGAAAAACTGTTTTTT.

The gene calls are TRBV20-1 and TRBJ1-2; the D gene is possibly TRBD1 (5 bases). Trimming stripped 0 bases from V and 2 bases from J, with 10 bases between. The CDR3 sequence is 14 residues long. The germline V gene has CDR1 DFQATT and CDR2 SNEGSKA (reference sequence). The CDR3 sequence: CSARDGAENYGYTF. The CDR3 DNA sequence: TGCAGTGCTAGAGATGGGGCAGAAAACTATGGCTACACCTTC.